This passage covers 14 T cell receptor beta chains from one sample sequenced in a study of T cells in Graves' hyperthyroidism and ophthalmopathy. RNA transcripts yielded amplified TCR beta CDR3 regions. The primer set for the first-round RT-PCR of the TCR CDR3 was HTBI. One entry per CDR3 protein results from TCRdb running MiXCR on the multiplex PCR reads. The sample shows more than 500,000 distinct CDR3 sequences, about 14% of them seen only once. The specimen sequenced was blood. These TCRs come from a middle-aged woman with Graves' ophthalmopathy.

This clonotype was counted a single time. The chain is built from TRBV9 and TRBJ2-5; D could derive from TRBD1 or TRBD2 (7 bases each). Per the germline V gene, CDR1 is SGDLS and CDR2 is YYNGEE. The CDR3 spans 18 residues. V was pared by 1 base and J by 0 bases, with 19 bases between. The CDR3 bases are TGTGCCAGCAGCGTAAACAGGGGCGGGAGCACGTACCAAGAGACCCAGTACTTC. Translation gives CASSVNRGGSTYQETQYF.

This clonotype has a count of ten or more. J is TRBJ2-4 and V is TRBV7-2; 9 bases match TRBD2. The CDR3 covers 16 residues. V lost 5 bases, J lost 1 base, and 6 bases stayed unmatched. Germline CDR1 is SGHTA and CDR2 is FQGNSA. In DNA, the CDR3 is TGTGCCAGCAGCGTTAGCGGGAGTGTTGCCAAAAACATTCAGTACTTC. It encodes CASSVSGSVAKNIQYF.

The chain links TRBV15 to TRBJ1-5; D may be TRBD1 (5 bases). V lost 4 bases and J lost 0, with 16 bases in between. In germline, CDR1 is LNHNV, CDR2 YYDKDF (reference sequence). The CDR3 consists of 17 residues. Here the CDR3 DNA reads TGTGCCACCAGCATAGGTCGGGTGGGACCTAGCAATCAGCCCCAGCATTTT. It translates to CATSIGRVGPSNQPQHF. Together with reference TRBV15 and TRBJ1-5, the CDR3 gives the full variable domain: DAMVIQNPRYQVTQFGKPVTLSCSQTLNHNVMYWYQQKSSQAPKLLFHYYDKDFNNEADTPDNFQSRRPNTSFCFLDIRSPGLGDTAMYLCATSIGRVGPSNQPQHFGDGTRLSIL.

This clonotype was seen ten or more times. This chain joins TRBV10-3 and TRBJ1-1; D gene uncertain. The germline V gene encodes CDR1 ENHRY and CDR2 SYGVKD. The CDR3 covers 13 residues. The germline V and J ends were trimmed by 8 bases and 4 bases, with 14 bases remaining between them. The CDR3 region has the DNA TGTGCCATCTCCTCTAACGGAGCCACTGAAGCTTTCTTT. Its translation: CAISSNGATEAFF.

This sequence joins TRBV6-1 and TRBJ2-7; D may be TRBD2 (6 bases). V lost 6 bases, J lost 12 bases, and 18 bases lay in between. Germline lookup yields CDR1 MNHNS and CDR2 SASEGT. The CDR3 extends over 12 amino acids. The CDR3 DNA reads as TGTGCCAGCAGCCTACAAACTAGCTTTGCGTACTTC. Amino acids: CASSLQTSFAYF.

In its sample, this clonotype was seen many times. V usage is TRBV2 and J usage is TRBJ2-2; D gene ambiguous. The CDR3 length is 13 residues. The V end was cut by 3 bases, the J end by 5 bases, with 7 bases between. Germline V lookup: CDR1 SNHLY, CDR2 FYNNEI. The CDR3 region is CASSEKGTGELFF. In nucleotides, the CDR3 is TGTGCCAGCAGTGAGAAGGGTACCGGGGAGCTGTTTTTT. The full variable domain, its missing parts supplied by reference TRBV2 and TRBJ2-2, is EPEVTQTPSHQVTQMGQEVILRCVPISNHLYFYWYRQILGQKVEFLVSFYNNEISEKSEIFDDQFSVERPDGSNFTLKIRSTKLEDSAMYFCASSEKGTGELFFGEGSRLTVL.

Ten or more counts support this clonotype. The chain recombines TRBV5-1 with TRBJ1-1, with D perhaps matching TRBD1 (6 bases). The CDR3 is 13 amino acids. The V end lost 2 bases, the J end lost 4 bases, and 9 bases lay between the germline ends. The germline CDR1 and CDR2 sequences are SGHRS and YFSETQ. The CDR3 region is CASSLGGFTEAFF. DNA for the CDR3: TGCGCCAGCAGCTTAGGGGGATTCACTGAAGCTTTCTTT. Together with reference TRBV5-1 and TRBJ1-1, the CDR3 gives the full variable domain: KAGVTQTPRYLIKTRGQQVTLSCSPISGHRSVSWYQQTPGQGLQFLFEYFSETQRNKGNFPGRFSGRQFSNSRSEMNVSTLELGDSALYLCASSLGGFTEAFFGQGTRLTVV.

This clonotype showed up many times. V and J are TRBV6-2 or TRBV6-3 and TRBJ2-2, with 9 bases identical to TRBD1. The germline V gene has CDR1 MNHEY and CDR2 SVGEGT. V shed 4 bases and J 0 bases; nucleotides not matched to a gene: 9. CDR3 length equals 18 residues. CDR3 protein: CASSSAGQGSSNTGELFF. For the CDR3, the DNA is TGTGCCAGCAGTTCGGCGGGACAGGGCTCCTCGAACACCGGGGAGCTGTTTTTT.

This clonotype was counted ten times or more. The CDR3 sequence is CATSSGQGNQPQHF. The CDR3 nucleotides read TGTGCCACCAGCAGTGGACAAGGCAATCAGCCCCAGCATTTT. V and J are TRBV15 and TRBJ1-5; D might be TRBD1 (5 bases). The CDR3 length is 14 residues. The V gene's germline CDR1 is LNHNV and CDR2 YYDKDF (reference sequence). V was cut by 3 bases and J by 2 bases, with 8 bases left in between.

The CDR3 DNA sequence: TGTGCCAGCAGTCCCGGGGGGATATTGACTGAAGCTTTCTTT. As protein: CASSPGGILTEAFF. The chain employs TRBV6-1 and TRBJ1-1, with D perhaps matching TRBD1 (5 bases). The CDR3 contains 14 residues. V was cut by 5 bases and J by 5 bases, with 15 bases left in between. Germline loops: CDR1 MNHNS, CDR2 SASEGT.

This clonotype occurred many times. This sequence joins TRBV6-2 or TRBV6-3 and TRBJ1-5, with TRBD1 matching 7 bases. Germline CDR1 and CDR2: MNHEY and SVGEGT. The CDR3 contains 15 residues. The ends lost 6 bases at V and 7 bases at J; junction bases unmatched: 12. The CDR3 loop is CASSFDRVGPQPQHF. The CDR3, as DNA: TGTGCCAGCAGCTTCGACAGGGTCGGTCCCCAGCCCCAGCATTTT.

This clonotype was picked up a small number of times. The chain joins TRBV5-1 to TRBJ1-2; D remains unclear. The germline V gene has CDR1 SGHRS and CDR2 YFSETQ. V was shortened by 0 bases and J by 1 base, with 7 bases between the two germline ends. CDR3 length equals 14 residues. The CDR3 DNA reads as TGCGCCAGCAGCTTGGGAATCTTTAACTATGGCTACACCTTC. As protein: CASSLGIFNYGYTF.

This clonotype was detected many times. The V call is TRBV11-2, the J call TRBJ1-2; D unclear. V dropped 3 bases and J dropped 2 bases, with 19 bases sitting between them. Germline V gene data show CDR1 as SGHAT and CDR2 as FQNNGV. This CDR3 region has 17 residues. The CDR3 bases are TGTGCCAGCAGCTTTAATCCCCGACCAGAGAGCAACTATGGCTACACCTTC. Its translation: CASSFNPRPESNYGYTF.

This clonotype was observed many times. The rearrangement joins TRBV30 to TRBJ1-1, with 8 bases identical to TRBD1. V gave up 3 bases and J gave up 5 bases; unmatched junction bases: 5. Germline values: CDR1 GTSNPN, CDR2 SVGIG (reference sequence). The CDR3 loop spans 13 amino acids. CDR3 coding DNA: TGTGCCTGGAGGGACAGGGAGGGGACTGAAGCTTTCTTT. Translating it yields CAWRDREGTEAFF.